The clone carrying this T cell receptor (beta chain) turned up a few times. Its target is unknown. This entry is derived from a study of beta chain features in type 1 diabetes. Study outcomes and limitations: Shorter TCRB CDR3s, moderately but significantly so, were found in Type 1 diabetes patients in all four CD4+ subsets.

What was sequenced were expressed TCRB transcripts, since all of the isolated RNA had been reverse transcribed. The data were produced by immunoSEQ multiplex PCR, yet TCRdb's version contains in-frame clones alone and is incomplete. Among roughly 350,000 clones listed, 8.5% to 10% were seen once. CD45RO/CCR7/CD25/CD127/CD95/CD27 sorting isolated CD4+ naive, central memory, regulatory and stem cell-like memory cells. Sorted populations all had greater than 95% purity. This CDR3 is 15 amino acids long. CDR1 and CDR2 from the germline V gene are SEHNR and FQNEAQ (reference sequence). With 5 bases clipped from V and 1 base from J, the junction kept 7 bases outside the gene matches.

The chain is built from TRBV7-9 and TRBJ2-5, with 7 positions matching TRBD1. The TCR was taken from a man aged 30-40 years with type 1 diabetes. The sequencing input was central memory CD4+ T cells from blood. This chain's CDR3 is CASSNAGTVQETQYF. The CDR3 nucleotides read TGTGCCAGCAGCAACGCCGGGACAGTCCAAGAGACCCAGTACTTC.